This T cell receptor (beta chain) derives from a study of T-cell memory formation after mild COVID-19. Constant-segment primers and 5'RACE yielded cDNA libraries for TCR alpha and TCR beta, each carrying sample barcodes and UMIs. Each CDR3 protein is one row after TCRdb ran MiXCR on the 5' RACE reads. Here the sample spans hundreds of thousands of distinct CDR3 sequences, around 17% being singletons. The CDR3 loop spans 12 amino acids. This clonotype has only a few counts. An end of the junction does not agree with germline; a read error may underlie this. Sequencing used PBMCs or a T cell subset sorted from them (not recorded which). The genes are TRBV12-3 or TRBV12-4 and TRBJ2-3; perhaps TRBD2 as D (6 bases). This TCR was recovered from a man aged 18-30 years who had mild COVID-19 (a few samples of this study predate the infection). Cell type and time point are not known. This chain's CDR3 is CASSPNPRDSFF. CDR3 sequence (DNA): TGTGCCAGCAGTCCCAATCCCCGGGACTCGTTTTTT.